Described below is a single T cell receptor (beta chain) sequence and its context. Its antigen is not identified. The data were produced by immunoSEQ multiplex PCR, yet TCRdb's version contains in-frame clones alone and is incomplete. The table includes around 140,000 clones, 93% detected once. This sample is drawn from a study of T cell responses to AZD1222 COVID-19 vaccine. Notes on the study in general: Breadth and depth of Spike-specific TCRs rose after two AZD1222 doses. Regions 160-218 and 743-854 held dominance among vaccine-associated CD4 TCRs, which spanned spike.

Trimming at V came to 8 bases and at J to 2 bases, leaving 5 bases not matched to a gene. Germline values: CDR1 MNHEY, CDR2 SVGEGT. CDR3 size: 14 residues. This TCR came from an adult in good health. The sample in question was peripheral blood, obtained on day 0 of MenACWY control vaccination. This chain links TRBV6-2 or TRBV6-3 with TRBJ2-3; 9 nucleotides line up with TRBD2. CDR3 coding DNA: TGTGCCAGCGGCCAGCGGGGGGCCACAGATACGCAGTATTTT. Protein sequence: CASGQRGATDTQYF.